The 7 T cell receptor beta chains in this list originate from one sample, sequenced in a study of cytomegalovirus exposure and HLA in healthy donors. Vbeta (60) and Jbeta (13) primers were used in the PCR. Repertoires were generated with immunoSEQ multiplex PCR, while TCRdb's copy carries only in-frame clones and drops some. This sample lists approximately 110,000 clones; its ten largest clones have around 3.9%. The sequencing input was PBMCs. Receptor source: a man in his late teens or twenties in good health and CMV-seronegative.

The chain has TRBV7-9 and TRBJ1-6; 7 bases line up with TRBD1. The length of the CDR3 is 16 residues. V gave up 6 bases and J gave up 2 bases; unmatched junction bases: 7. Germline V gives CDR1 SEHNR, CDR2 FQNEAQ (reference sequence). The CDR3 loop reads CASRGQPGPYNSPLHF. CDR3 nucleotides: TGTGCCAGCAGGGGACAGCCCGGCCCCTATAATTCACCCCTCCACTTT.

The V call is TRBV7-2, the J call TRBJ2-1; 13 positions agree with TRBD2. Per the germline V gene, CDR1 is SGHTA and CDR2 is FQGNSA. This CDR3 has 17 residues. The junction had 10 bases not matched to a gene; V was cut back by 6 bases and J by 5 bases. CDR3 residues: CASSDIGLAGVHNEQFF. The CDR3 nucleotides are TGTGCCAGCAGTGACATCGGACTAGCGGGAGTTCACAATGAGCAGTTCTTC. Filled out from reference TRBV7-2 and TRBJ2-1, the complete variable domain reads GAGVSQSPSNKVTEKGKDVELRCDPISGHTALYWYRQSLGQGLEFLIYFQGNSAPDKSGLPSDRFSAERTGGSVSTLTIQRTQQEDSAVYLCASSDIGLAGVHNEQFFGPGTRLTVL.

V is TRBV28 and J is TRBJ1-3; maybe TRBD1 (6 bases). CDR1 is MDHEN and CDR2 is SYDVKM in the germline V gene. The ends were cut back, 4 bases at V and 5 bases at J, with 9 bases in the middle. The CDR3 spans 13 residues. This CDR3 is CASSSDRRNTIYF. The DNA of the CDR3 is TGTGCCAGCAGTTCCGACAGGAGAAACACCATATATTTT.

This sequence joins TRBV7-9 and TRBJ2-6, with D tentatively TRBD1 (5 bases). Germline lookup yields CDR1 SEHNR and CDR2 FQNEAQ (reference sequence). The CDR3 is made up of 16 amino acids. Trimming took off 6 bases at V and 0 bases at J, with 12 bases between the two ends. CDR3: CASSLQDPSGANVLTF. DNA for the CDR3: TGTGCCAGCAGTCTACAGGATCCCTCTGGGGCCAACGTCCTGACTTTC.

This CDR3 reads CASSSAGGIGNTIYF. CDR3 DNA sequence: TGTGCCAGCAGCTCCGCAGGGGGCATCGGAAACACCATATATTTT. V is TRBV7-3 and J is TRBJ1-3; the match to TRBD1 covers 8 bases. Per the germline V gene, CDR1 is SGHTA and CDR2 is FQGTGA. The CDR3 runs 15 residues. V lost 4 bases, J lost 4 bases, and 6 bases stayed unmatched.

This chain joins TRBV7-9 and TRBJ1-1; D unclear. Germline values: CDR1 SEHNR, CDR2 FQNEAQ (reference sequence). Between the trimmed V and J ends, which lost 2 bases and 0 bases, there was a span of 7 bases. The CDR3 runs 14 residues. CDR3 DNA: TGTGCCAGCAGCTTATCGGGAATGAACACTGAAGCTTTCTTT. Its translation: CASSLSGMNTEAFF.

The CDR3 DNA reads TGTGCCAGCAGTTTGGCAGGCGTGAACACTGAAGCTTTCTTT. Its protein product is CASSLAGVNTEAFF. The chain employs TRBV27 and TRBJ1-1; D is unresolved. This CDR3 is 14 amino acids long. Trimming shortened V by 3 bases and J by 0 bases, and 8 bases separated the two germline ends. In germline, CDR1 is MNHEY, CDR2 SMNVEV (reference sequence).